This T cell receptor beta chain was observed in a study of T cells in Graves' hyperthyroidism and ophthalmopathy. RNA transcripts served as the template for amplifying TCR beta CDR3 regions. TCR CDR3 underwent first-round RT-PCR with the HTBI primer set. TCRdb re-called the multiplex PCR reads through MiXCR, storing one row per CDR3 protein. This sample has some 770,000 distinct CDR3 sequences, with 16% found just once. The CDR3 is 9 amino acids. V lost 6 bases, J lost 10 bases, and 4 bases lay in between. Germline CDR1 and CDR2: SNHLY and FYNNEI. The sequencing sample was made of blood. This sequence joins TRBV2 and TRBJ2-1; D is unclear. This TCR was recovered from a man younger than 30 with Graves' hyperthyroidism. The CDR3 DNA reads as TGTGCCAGCAGAAGAGAGCAGTTCTTC. This translates into CASRREQFF.